Listed here are 5 T cell receptor beta chains from one sample, sequenced in a study of blood T cell repertoires in COVID-19. Sequenced by immunoSEQ multiplex PCR; TCRdb stores in-frame clones only, minus some. Among some 460,000 clones listed, about 85% were seen once. Sequenced input: PBMCs or T cells enriched from blood (not recorded which). These receptors were collected from a woman aged 18-29 years with acute COVID-19.

About this clone: Additional DNA sequences in this sample encode the identical CDR3. J is TRBJ2-1 and V is TRBV7-2; no clear D gene. The CDR3 spans 13 residues. In germline, CDR1 is SGHTA, CDR2 FQGNSA. V lost 2 bases to trimming and J lost 3 bases, with 5 bases between them. The CDR3 here is CASSLSSYNEQFF. Here the CDR3 DNA reads TGTGCCAGCAGCTTATCTAGCTACAATGAGCAGTTCTTC.

The chain is built from TRBV29-1 and TRBJ1-3; TRBD1 aligns across 7 bases. The germline gives CDR1 SQVTM, CDR2 ANQGSEA. The length of the CDR3 is 14 residues. With V trimmed by 5 bases and J by 4 bases, 8 bases remained unmatched. The CDR3: CSVRKGAKGNTIYF. In DNA, the CDR3 is TGCAGCGTTCGGAAGGGGGCGAAAGGAAACACCATATATTTT.

This rearrangement joins TRBV6-2 or TRBV6-3 to TRBJ1-2, with 9 bases fitting TRBD1. CDR1 and CDR2 (germline): MNHEY, SVGEGT. This CDR3 region has 14 residues. Trimming cost V 5 bases and J 8 bases; bases outside gene matches: 9. The CDR3 protein is CASSNGDRDGGYTF. In DNA form, the CDR3 reads TGTGCCAGCAGTAACGGGGACAGGGATGGAGGCTACACCTTC.

V is TRBV1 and J is TRBJ1-6; the DNA was not used to check the table's D call, TRBD1. TRBV1 is tagged as a pseudogene. The CDR3 is made up of 16 amino acids. This chain's CDR3 is CTSSPFTGTKDSPLHF. The DNA for the CDR3 is TGCACCAGCAGCCCGTTTACCGGGACAAAGGATTCACCCCTCCACTTT.

V is TRBV23-1 and J is TRBJ1-3, with D unclear. TRBV23-1 is assigned to the ORF class and has an uncertain function. CDR3 length equals 16 residues. With 2 bases removed from V and 0 bases from J, the gap between germline ends came to 11 bases. The CDR3 protein is CASSQGGCYSGNTIYF. The CDR3 DNA reads as TGCGCCAGCAGTCAAGGAGGTTGCTACTCTGGAAACACCATATATTTT.